These 8 T cell receptor beta chains came from one sample sequenced in a study of T-cell memory formation after mild COVID-19. TCRdb re-analysed the 5' RACE reads in MiXCR, keeping a single row per CDR3 protein. Among 45,000 to 50,000 distinct CDR3 sequences listed, around 7.3% were seen once. The specimen sequenced was PBMCs or a T cell subset sorted from them (not recorded which). These TCRs come from a man between 18 and 35 years old who had mild COVID-19 (a few samples of this study predate the infection). Cell type and time point are not known.

The J gene is TRBJ2-3, the V gene TRBV2, with 10 bases lining up with TRBD1. This CDR3 has 13 amino acids. V gave up 6 bases and J gave up 10 bases; unmatched junction bases: 7. The germline V gene has CDR1 SNHLY and CDR2 FYNNEI. Here the CDR3 reads CASRRQGANAQYF. Here the CDR3 DNA reads TGTGCCAGCAGGAGACAGGGGGCAAACGCGCAGTATTTT.

V gene TRBV5-1 combines with J gene TRBJ2-7, with TRBD1 matching over 10 bases. This CDR3 contains 13 residues. The junction had 4 bases not matched to a gene; V was cut back by 4 bases and J by 6 bases. Germline V lookup: CDR1 SGHRS, CDR2 YFSETQ. As DNA, the CDR3 is TGCGCCAGCAGCAAGGGGGACAGGGGCGAGCAGTACGTC. This sequence encodes CASSKGDRGEQYV.

V and J are TRBV29-1 and TRBJ2-5; 7 nucleotides line up with TRBD2. Germline V CDR1 and CDR2: SQVTM, ANQGSEA. The CDR3 has 15 amino acids. V dropped 4 bases and J dropped 4; count of bases not matched to a gene: 12. The DNA for the CDR3 is TGCAGCGTTGCTTTTTGGGGAGGGACCGGAGAGACCCAGTACTTC. This encodes CSVAFWGGTGETQYF.

In this sample, this clonotype turned up many times. The rearrangement links TRBV12-3 or TRBV12-4 to TRBJ2-3; D not certain. The CDR3 sequence is 12 residues long. Trimming stripped 4 bases from V and 2 bases from J, with 4 bases between. This chain's CDR3 is CASSYVTDTQYF. The CDR3, as DNA: TGTGCCAGCAGTTATGTCACAGATACGCAGTATTTT.

This clonotype was found a few times. The chain carries TRBV6-1 and TRBJ2-1; unclear D gene. Germline-derived CDR1 and CDR2 are MNHNS and SASEGT. The CDR3 has 15 residues. Trimming removed 6 bases at V and 10 bases at J, with 22 bases between. The CDR3 nucleotides are TGTGCCAGCAGCGTCGGGTTTATGGGTCCCACCGAGCAGTTCTTC. This translates into CASSVGFMGPTEQFF.

The chain has TRBV5-1 and TRBJ2-1, with a possible D match to TRBD1 (6 bases). Germline V CDR1 and CDR2: SGHRS, YFSETQ. V lost 4 bases to trimming and J lost 6 bases, with 14 bases between them. The CDR3 has 14 amino acids. This CDR3 reads CASSEGQGGNEQFF. DNA of the CDR3: TGCGCCAGCAGCGAGGGCCAAGGGGGCAATGAGCAGTTCTTC. Variable domain in full (rest from reference TRBV5-1 and TRBJ2-1): KAGVTQTPRYLIKTRGQQVTLSCSPISGHRSVSWYQQTPGQGLQFLFEYFSETQRNKGNFPGRFSGRQFSNSRSEMNVSTLELGDSALYLCASSEGQGGNEQFFGPGTRLTVL.

This clonotype occurred many times. The CDR3 coding sequence is TGCGCCAGCAGCCGGACTAGCCACAGCTCCCTTGAGACCCAGTACTTC. This codes for CASSRTSHSSLETQYF. The rearrangement uses TRBV4-1 and TRBJ2-5; 8 bases align to TRBD2. Germline CDR1 reads MGHRA; CDR2 reads YSYEKL. Trimming took 4 bases from V and 5 from J; bases not matched to a gene: 12. There are 16 residues in the CDR3.

This clonotype came up a few times. The chain carries TRBV4-3 and TRBJ1-5; no definite D call. V lost 4 bases and J 9 bases, leaving 10 bases between the germline ends. Per the germline V gene, CDR1 is LGHNA and CDR2 is YSLEER. This CDR3 has 12 amino acids. The CDR3 region is CASSREDGPQHF. The CDR3 bases are TGCGCCAGCAGCCGAGAGGACGGGCCCCAGCATTTT.